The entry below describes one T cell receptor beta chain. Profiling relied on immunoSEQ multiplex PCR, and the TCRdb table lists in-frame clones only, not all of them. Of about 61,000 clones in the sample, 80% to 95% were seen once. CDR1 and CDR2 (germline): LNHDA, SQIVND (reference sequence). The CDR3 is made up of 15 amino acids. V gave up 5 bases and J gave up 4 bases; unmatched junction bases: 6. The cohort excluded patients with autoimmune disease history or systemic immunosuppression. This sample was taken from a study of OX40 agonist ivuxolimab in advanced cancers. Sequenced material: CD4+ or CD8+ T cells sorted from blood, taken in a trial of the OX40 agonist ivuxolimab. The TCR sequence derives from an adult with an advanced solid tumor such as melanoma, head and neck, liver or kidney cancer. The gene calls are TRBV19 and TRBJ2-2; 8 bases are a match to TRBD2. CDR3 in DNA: TGTGCCAGTAGTCCGGTTCTAGCGGGCACCGGGGAGCTGTTTTTT. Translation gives CASSPVLAGTGELFF.